The 24 T cell receptor beta chains presented below share a single source sample, sequenced in a study of T cell clones after liver transplantation. The table came from immunoSEQ multiplex PCR; TCRdb's copy has only in-frame clones and leaves some out. The sample holds around 60,000 clones, about 70% seen once. The material sequenced was CD4+ T cells from blood, taken before liver transplant. These receptors were taken from a human donor who received a liver transplant.

V gene TRBV18 combines with J gene TRBJ2-1; 7 bases are a match to TRBD1. With 3 bases clipped from V and 7 bases from J, the junction kept 3 bases outside the gene matches. Germline-derived CDR1 and CDR2 are KGHSH and LQKENI. The CDR3 is 13 residues long. The CDR3 is CASSPKQGNEQFF. Here the CDR3 DNA reads TGTGCCAGCTCACCGAAACAGGGGAATGAGCAGTTCTTC.

This clone appeared many times. The V and J genes are TRBV2 and TRBJ1-2; weak D call: TRBD1 (6 bases). Between the trimmed V and J ends, which lost 2 bases and 2 bases, there was a span of 9 bases. The CDR3 loop spans 14 amino acids. Germline CDR1 reads SNHLY; CDR2 reads FYNNEI. The CDR3, as DNA: TGTGCCAGCAGTGAACGCAGGGGAAACTATGGCTACACCTTC. Protein sequence: CASSERRGNYGYTF.

The V gene is TRBV6-4, the J gene TRBJ2-2, with D uncertain. Trimming removed 7 bases from V and 6 bases from J, with 9 bases in between. The CDR3 is 12 residues long. Germline loops: CDR1 MRHNA, CDR2 SNTAGT. The CDR3 sequence is CASTLKPGELFF. The CDR3 region has the DNA TGTGCCAGCACCCTAAAACCCGGGGAGCTGTTTTTT.

The chain carries TRBV29-1 and TRBJ2-7; D might be TRBD2 (7 bases). The CDR3 is made up of 15 amino acids. V was clipped by 6 bases and J by 3 bases, with 21 bases between them. Germline V lookup: CDR1 SQVTM, CDR2 ANQGSEA. The CDR3 loop is CSVDPHTGGHYEQYF. The DNA of the CDR3 is TGCAGCGTCGACCCCCACACGGGGGGCCACTACGAGCAGTACTTC.

The gene calls are TRBV7-8 and TRBJ1-6; TRBD1 matches at 7 bases. Germline V gene sequence: CDR1 SGHVS, CDR2 FQNEAQ. With 2 bases clipped from V and 7 bases from J, the junction kept 5 bases outside the gene matches. CDR3 size: 15 residues. The CDR3, as DNA: TGTGCCAGCAGCTTAACCGGGACAGAGAATTCACCCCTCCACTTT. This encodes CASSLTGTENSPLHF.

The chain recombines TRBV6-1 with TRBJ1-2, with 7 bases aligning to TRBD1. The CDR3 length is 15 residues. Germline CDR1 is MNHNS and CDR2 is SASEGT. J was trimmed by 7 bases and V by 3 bases; bases with no gene match: 11. The chain's CDR3 is CASSDPQKQGSGYTF. The CDR3 DNA is TGTGCCAGCAGTGATCCTCAAAAACAGGGGAGTGGCTACACCTTC.

This rearrangement joins TRBV27 to TRBJ2-5, with TRBD1 matching 7 bases. The length of the CDR3 is 14 residues. The trim removed 6 bases at V and 1 base at J, leaving 5 bases unmatched. Germline lookup yields CDR1 MNHEY and CDR2 SMNVEV (reference sequence). CDR3 DNA: TGTGCCAGCAGCTTTGGGACAGCCCAAGAGACCCAGTACTTC. Its protein product is CASSFGTAQETQYF.

The J gene is TRBJ2-7, the V gene TRBV10-3; D is uncertain. The V gene lost 6 bases and the J gene lost 0 bases, with 9 bases spanning the gap. This CDR3 contains 13 residues. CDR1 is ENHRY, CDR2 SYGVKD, per germline. The CDR3 nucleotides are TGTGCCATCAGGAGGCCACTCTCCTACGAGCAGTACTTC. It translates to CAIRRPLSYEQYF.

The chain links TRBV5-8 to TRBJ2-7; 7 bases agree with TRBD1. The CDR3 consists of 15 residues. After removal of 0 bases from V and 2 bases from J, the junction contained 5 bases not matched to a gene. Per germline, CDR1 SGHTS and CDR2 YDEGEE. The CDR3 nucleotides read TGTGCCAGCAGCTTGGAAGGGGGCGCGACCTACGAGCAGTACTTC. Its translation: CASSLEGGATYEQYF. Full variable domain (remainder filled in from reference TRBV5-8 and TRBJ2-7): EAGVTQSPTHLIKTRGQQATLRCSPISGHTSVYWYQQALGLGLQFLLWYDEGEERNRGNFPPRFSGRQFPNYSSELNVNALELEDSALYLCASSLEGGATYEQYFGPGTRLTVT.

J is TRBJ1-4 and V is TRBV27; TRBD1 is a possible D gene (6 bases). Trimming pared 4 bases from V and 8 bases from J, leaving 17 bases between. Germline loops: CDR1 MNHEY, CDR2 SMNVEV (reference sequence). The CDR3 runs to 15 residues. The CDR3 spells CASSSRRGRGEKLFF. The CDR3 DNA sequence: TGTGCCAGCAGTTCCCGCAGGGGAAGGGGGGAAAAACTGTTTTTT.

The rearrangement joins TRBV6-1 to TRBJ1-1; D not certain. The CDR3 consists of 13 residues. Per germline, CDR1 MNHNS and CDR2 SASEGT. V lost 8 bases, J lost 0 bases, and 10 bases lay in between. The CDR3 DNA is TGTGCCAGCGGTGGTCAGTTGAACACTGAAGCTTTCTTT. This codes for CASGGQLNTEAFF.

The genes are TRBV5-1 and TRBJ1-1; no definite D call. The CDR3 contains 14 residues. V lost 5 bases, J lost 2 bases, and 13 bases lay in between. The germline CDR1 and CDR2 sequences are SGHRS and YFSETQ. This CDR3 reads CASRETQTNTEAFF. As DNA, the CDR3 is TGCGCCAGCAGGGAGACGCAGACCAACACTGAAGCTTTCTTT.

The chain combines TRBV7-8 with TRBJ1-2; D uncertain. Germline V lookup: CDR1 SGHVS, CDR2 FQNEAQ. There are 14 residues in the CDR3. The V gene lost 5 bases and the J gene lost 4 bases, with 14 bases spanning the gap. The DNA for the CDR3 is TGTGCCAGCAGCCCTAGGATCTCGCGCTATGGCTACACCTTC. Translation: CASSPRISRYGYTF.

The V and J genes are TRBV2 and TRBJ2-5; TRBD1 matches at 9 bases. The J call may not be correct, given that the DNA end is closer to TRBJ2-7. This CDR3 has 14 residues. Germline loops: CDR1 SNHLY, CDR2 FYNNEI. The CDR3 DNA sequence: TGTGCCAGCAGACAGGGGGCGGAGGCCTACGAGCAGTACTTC. This gives the protein CASRQGAEAYEQYF.

The genes are TRBV7-2 and TRBJ1-3, with D uncertain. CDR1 and CDR2 from the germline V gene are SGHTA and FQGNSA. The CDR3 contains 13 residues. The germline V and J ends were trimmed by 9 bases and 0 bases, with 9 bases remaining between them. This CDR3 is CASAPSSGNTIYF. The CDR3 coding sequence is TGTGCCAGTGCACCGAGCTCTGGAAACACCATATATTTT.

The chain is built from TRBV30 and TRBJ1-6; TRBD1 agrees at 9 bases. V trimming: 5 bases; J trimming: 7 bases; junction bases outside the gene matches: 3. Germline V lookup: CDR1 GTSNPN, CDR2 SVGIG (reference sequence). CDR3 size: 13 residues. CDR3 protein: CAWGQGRNSPLHF. The CDR3 nucleotides read TGTGCCTGGGGACAGGGGAGAAATTCACCCCTCCACTTT.

The rearrangement uses TRBV6-5 and TRBJ1-2; weak D call: TRBD1 (5 bases). V gave up 6 bases and J gave up 2 bases, with 10 bases separating them. This CDR3 region has 13 residues. CDR1 and CDR2 (germline): MNHEY, SVGAGI. The CDR3 DNA reads TGTGCCAGCAGCAGGGCCGGCAACTATGGCTACACCTTC. Its protein product is CASSRAGNYGYTF.

This clone was detected only a few times. The CDR3 region is CASSQQRAGGRTDTQYF. For the CDR3, the DNA is TGTGCCAGCAGCCAGCAGAGGGCGGGGGGACGCACAGATACGCAGTATTTT. The chain carries TRBV14 and TRBJ2-3; 8 nucleotides match TRBD2. V trimming: 3 bases; J trimming: 1 base; junction bases outside the gene matches: 9. Germline CDR1 and CDR2: SGHDN and FVKESK. The CDR3 totals 17 residues.

The chain joins TRBV5-4 to TRBJ2-5; 9 bases fit TRBD2. The V gene's germline CDR1 is SGHNT and CDR2 YYREEE (reference sequence). The CDR3 has 15 amino acids. V dropped 4 bases and J dropped 1; count of bases not matched to a gene: 5. For the CDR3, the DNA is TGTGCCAGCAGCCAAGCGGGGGGCCCCCAAGAGACCCAGTACTTC. This sequence encodes CASSQAGGPQETQYF.

CDR3 region: CASSVQGAITDTQYF. The DNA of the CDR3 is TGTGCCAGCAGCGTCCAGGGGGCGATCACAGATACGCAGTATTTT. The chain joins TRBV7-9 to TRBJ2-3, with 8 positions matching TRBD1. The CDR3 has 15 residues. The V gene's germline CDR1 is SEHNR and CDR2 FQNEAQ (reference sequence). Unmatched junction bases numbered 6, after V lost 5 bases and J lost 2 bases.

The chain uses TRBV18 and TRBJ1-4, with D uncertain. Germline V gene lookup returns CDR1 KGHSH and CDR2 LQKENI. V lost 3 bases and J lost 16, with 12 bases in between. The CDR3 loop spans 11 amino acids. The CDR3 protein is CASSPPGVPFF. CDR3 nucleotides: TGTGCCAGCTCACCCCCGGGAGTTCCGTTTTTT. Together with reference TRBV18 and TRBJ1-4, the CDR3 gives the full variable domain: NAGVMQNPRHLVRRRGQEARLRCSPMKGHSHVYWYRQLPEEGLKFMVYLQKENIIDESGMPKERFSAEFPKEGPSILRIQQVVRGDSAAYFCASSPPGVPFFGSGTQLSVL.

This clone was detected once. The V call is TRBV28, the J call TRBJ1-3; 10 nucleotides line up with TRBD1. The germline V gene has CDR1 MDHEN and CDR2 SYDVKM. The CDR3 consists of 16 residues. Losses at the gene ends were 6 bases for V and 4 bases for J; bases not matched to a gene: 9. The chain's CDR3 is CASSRIGTGDGNTIYF. The CDR3 DNA sequence: TGTGCCAGCAGCCGTATCGGGACAGGGGACGGAAACACCATATATTTT.

The chain uses TRBV2 and TRBJ1-5; D gene unclear. CDR1 and CDR2 (germline): SNHLY, FYNNEI. The CDR3 sequence is 13 residues long. V was shortened by 6 bases and J by 3 bases, with 9 bases between the two germline ends. CDR3 in amino acids: CASRGGHNQPQHF. The DNA of the CDR3 is TGTGCCAGCAGGGGAGGGCACAATCAGCCCCAGCATTTT.

This clone was seen more than once but under ten times. The V call is TRBV5-5, the J call TRBJ2-3, with D possibly being TRBD1 (6 bases). Trimming took off 1 base at V and 4 bases at J, with 13 bases between the two ends. In germline, CDR1 is SGHKS, CDR2 YYEKEE (reference sequence). CDR3 length equals 15 residues. The CDR3 loop is CASSLRGITADTQYF. The CDR3, as DNA: TGTGCCAGCAGCTTGAGGGGGATTACGGCAGATACGCAGTATTTT.